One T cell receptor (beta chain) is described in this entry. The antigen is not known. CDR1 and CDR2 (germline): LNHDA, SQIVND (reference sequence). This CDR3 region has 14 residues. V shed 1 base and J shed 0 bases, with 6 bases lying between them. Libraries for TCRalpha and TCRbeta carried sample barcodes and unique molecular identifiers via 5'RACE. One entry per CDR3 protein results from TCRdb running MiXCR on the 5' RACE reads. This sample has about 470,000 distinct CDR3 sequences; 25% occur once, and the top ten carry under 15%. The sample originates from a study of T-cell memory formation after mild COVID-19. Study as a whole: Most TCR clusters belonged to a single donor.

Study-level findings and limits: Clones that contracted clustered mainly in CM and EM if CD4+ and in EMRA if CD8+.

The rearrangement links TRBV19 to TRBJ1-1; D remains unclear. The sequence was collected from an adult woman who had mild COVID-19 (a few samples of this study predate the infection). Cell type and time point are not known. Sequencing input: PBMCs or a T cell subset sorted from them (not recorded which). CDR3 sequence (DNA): TGTGCCAGTAGTATAGGTGCCATGAACACTGAAGCTTTCTTT. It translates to CASSIGAMNTEAFF.